This TCR beta chain was sequenced in a study of response to subunit inactivated influenza vaccine. In TCRdb, the RT-PCR reads were re-called with MiXCR into one record per CDR3 protein. The top ten hold around 2.8% of the sample, which has about 540,000 distinct CDR3 sequences, under 30% seen once. Germline lookup yields CDR1 SNHLY and CDR2 FYNNEI. The V end was cut by 7 bases, the J end by 4 bases, with 16 bases between. The CDR3 contains 14 residues. Study-wide findings and caveats: Authors suggested few new T cells are recruited by each seasonal influenza vaccination.

Concerning this clonotype itself: Its antigen is as yet unknown.

The same data also contributed to another study, on T cells expressing NK-cell markers. That paper adds: For TCR beta, cDNA was produced by 5'RACE template switching with UMIs. Sequenced donors, eight in total, included seven who were HCMV-seropositive and one who was seronegative. These clonotypes additionally ranked first within the CD3+CD56-NKG2C+ fraction of several donors. It was still unclear whether expanded NKG2C+ T cell clones were HCMV specific.

The source is a man between 50 and 59 years old who received an inactivated influenza vaccine. The chain employs TRBV2 and TRBJ1-1; weak D call: TRBD1 (5 bases). Material: CD4+ T cells sorted from PBMCs, obtained 11 to 12 days after vaccination. The CDR3 bases are TGTGCCAGCAACGGGGACCGGGGGGTCACTGAAGCTTTCTTT. Encoded protein: CASNGDRGVTEAFF. Supplemented by reference TRBV2 and TRBJ1-1, the full variable domain reads EPEVTQTPSHQVTQMGQEVILRCVPISNHLYFYWYRQILGQKVEFLVSFYNNEISEKSEIFDDQFSVERPDGSNFTLKIRSTKLEDSAMYFCASNGDRGVTEAFFGQGTRLTVV.